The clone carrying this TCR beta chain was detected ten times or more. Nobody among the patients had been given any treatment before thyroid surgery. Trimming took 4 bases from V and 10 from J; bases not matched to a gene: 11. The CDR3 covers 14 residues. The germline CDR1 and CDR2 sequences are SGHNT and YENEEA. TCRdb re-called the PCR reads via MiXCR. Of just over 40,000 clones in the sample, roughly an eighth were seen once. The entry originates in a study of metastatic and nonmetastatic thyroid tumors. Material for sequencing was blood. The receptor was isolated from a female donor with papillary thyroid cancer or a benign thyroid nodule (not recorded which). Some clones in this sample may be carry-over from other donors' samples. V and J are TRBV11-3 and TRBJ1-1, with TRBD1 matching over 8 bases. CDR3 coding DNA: TGTGCCAGCAGCTCCAGGGGGCCGGCCAATGGAGCTTTCTTT. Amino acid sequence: CASSSRGPANGAFF.